This T cell receptor beta chain was sequenced for a study of CD4+ T cells in melanoma. Here immunoSEQ multiplex PCR was the method, and the copy in TCRdb shows in-frame clones only, minus some. This sample yields around 130,000 clones, of which nearly 95% are seen a single time; more than 1.5% belongs to the top ten. The table lists this clone with a count of one. The antigen remains unidentified. Per the germline V gene, CDR1 is SGHAT and CDR2 is FQNNGV. CDR3 length equals 13 residues. Unmatched junction bases numbered 5, after V lost 7 bases and J lost 6 bases. Study-wide findings and caveats: Reportedly, melanoma neoantigen-specific CD4+ T cells showed varied differentiation states. A reported correlation linked neoantigen-specific CD4+ T cells to CD8+, macrophage and B cell function.

The chain is built from TRBV11-2 and TRBJ2-7; 11 bases fit TRBD2. This TCR was recovered from a human donor with melanoma. DNA of the CDR3: TGTGCCAGCACATGGCTAGCGGGGGGCGAGCAGTACTTC. As protein: CASTWLAGGEQYF.